These 27 T cell receptor beta chains were sequenced from one sample in a study of response to subunit inactivated influenza vaccine. TCRdb itself ran the RT-PCR reads through MiXCR, one entry per CDR3 protein. The table records about 650,000 distinct CDR3 sequences, 15% to 18% of them present only once. The sample here was PBMCs from blood, taken about 13 days after vaccination. The receptors originated from a man aged 50 to 59 who received an inactivated influenza vaccine.

This chain uses TRBV3-1 with TRBJ2-5, with 12 nucleotides matching TRBD2. The CDR3 covers 15 residues. The ends lost 5 bases at V and 8 bases at J; junction bases unmatched: 9. Germline assignment: CDR1 LGHDT and CDR2 YNNKEL (reference sequence). CDR3 loop: CASSARLAGESTQYF. The DNA of the CDR3 is TGTGCCAGCAGCGCACGACTAGCGGGGGAGAGCACCCAGTACTTC.

This clonotype was counted a few times. V and J are TRBV10-3 and TRBJ2-1; D may be TRBD1 (5 bases). Germline V CDR1 and CDR2: ENHRY, SYGVKD. The CDR3 has 13 amino acids. The V and J ends lost 6 bases and 6 bases respectively, with 12 bases between them. CDR3 sequence reads: CAIRLLGRNEQFF. The CDR3 DNA is TGTGCCATCAGGCTCTTGGGGCGCAATGAGCAGTTCTTC.

This clonotype was observed a few times. This chain connects TRBV5-1 to TRBJ1-1; tentative D call: TRBD1 (5 bases). Germline CDR1 and CDR2: SGHRS and YFSETQ. This CDR3 region has 17 residues. V was trimmed by 0 bases and J by 0 bases, leaving 15 bases between them. The CDR3 protein is CASSLGGRQHMNTEAFF. As DNA, the CDR3 is TGCGCCAGCAGCTTGGGTGGCCGACAGCACATGAACACTGAAGCTTTCTTT.

This clonotype was detected only a few times. V is TRBV29-1 and J is TRBJ1-2; 7 bases are a match to TRBD1. Germline lookup yields CDR1 SQVTM and CDR2 ANQGSEA. Trimming took 6 bases from V and 7 from J; bases not matched to a gene: 8. This CDR3 spans 12 amino acids. The CDR3 coding sequence is TGCAGCGTCGCGACAGGGTACGGTGGCTACACCTTC. It specifies CSVATGYGGYTF. Combining the CDR3 with reference TRBV29-1 and TRBJ1-2 gives the whole variable domain SAVISQKPSRDICQRGTSLTIQCQVDSQVTMMFWYRQQPGQSLTLIATANQGSEATYESGFVIDKFPISRPNLTFSTLTVSNMSPEDSSIYLCSVATGYGGYTFGSGTRLTVV.

This clonotype was picked up a small number of times. The chain recombines TRBV5-1 with TRBJ2-7, with 11 bases matching TRBD2. This CDR3 has 16 amino acids. Germline V CDR1 and CDR2: SGHRS, YFSETQ. Trimming at V came to 4 bases and at J to 4 bases, leaving 10 bases not matched to a gene. The CDR3 reads CASSTNPTSGEYEQYF. CDR3 in DNA: TGCGCCAGCAGCACCAATCCGACTAGCGGGGAATACGAGCAGTACTTC. Combining the CDR3 with reference TRBV5-1 and TRBJ2-7 gives the whole variable domain KAGVTQTPRYLIKTRGQQVTLSCSPISGHRSVSWYQQTPGQGLQFLFEYFSETQRNKGNFPGRFSGRQFSNSRSEMNVSTLELGDSALYLCASSTNPTSGEYEQYFGPGTRLTVT.

The gene calls are TRBV5-1 and TRBJ1-2, with a possible D match to TRBD1 (5 bases). This CDR3 spans 14 amino acids. Germline CDR1 is SGHRS and CDR2 is YFSETQ. V was shortened by 1 base and J by 8 bases, with 15 bases between the two germline ends. CDR3 DNA sequence: TGCGCCAGCAGCTTGTCAGGTCAGGGAGAAGGCTACACCTTC. This sequence encodes CASSLSGQGEGYTF.

The V gene is TRBV14, the J gene TRBJ2-1, with 14 bases lining up with TRBD2. The CDR3 covers 18 residues. V lost 1 base to trimming and J lost 7 bases; unmatched junction nucleotides: 9. CDR1 and CDR2 (germline): SGHDN, FVKESK. Here the CDR3 reads CASSQGLAGGPAGNEQFF. Here the CDR3 DNA reads TGTGCCAGCAGCCAAGGACTAGCGGGAGGGCCGGCAGGAAATGAGCAGTTCTTC.

J is TRBJ2-7 and V is TRBV4-1; tentatively, D is TRBD1 (5 bases). Germline CDR1 reads MGHRA; CDR2 reads YSYEKL. V gave up 1 base and J gave up 5 bases, with 15 bases separating them. This CDR3 region has 15 residues. CDR3 nucleotide sequence: TGCGCCAGCAGCCAAGTGGGGCTAGAAATCGACGAGCAGTACTTC. Translated, it gives CASSQVGLEIDEQYF.

This clonotype was detected a few times. The rearrangement joins TRBV28 to TRBJ2-1; D call uncertain. The V end lost 7 bases, the J end lost 0 bases, and 13 bases lay between the germline ends. Germline V CDR1 and CDR2: MDHEN, SYDVKM. The CDR3 sequence is 15 residues long. The DNA of the CDR3 is TGTGCCAGCAAGACACGGGCCAGCTCCTACAATGAGCAGTTCTTC. Translated, it gives CASKTRASSYNEQFF. The full variable domain, completed using reference TRBV28 and TRBJ2-1, is DVKVTQSSRYLVKRTGEKVFLECVQDMDHENMFWYRQDPGLGLRLIYFSYDVKMKEKGDIPEGYSVSREKKERFSLILESASTNQTSMYLCASKTRASSYNEQFFGPGTRLTVL.

This clonotype was counted only a few times. V usage is TRBV7-9 and J usage is TRBJ2-6; no firm D call. The ends were cut back, 10 bases at V and 0 bases at J, with 7 bases in the middle. The V gene's germline CDR1 is SEHNR and CDR2 FQNEAQ (reference sequence). The length of the CDR3 is 13 residues. CDR3 region: CAKENSGANVLTF. DNA of the CDR3: TGTGCCAAGGAGAACTCTGGGGCCAACGTCCTGACTTTC. Supplemented by reference TRBV7-9 and TRBJ2-6, the full variable domain reads DTGVSQNPRHKITKRGQNVTFRCDPISEHNRLYWYRQTLGQGPEFLTYFQNEAQLEKSRLLSDRFSAERPKGSFSTLEIQRTEQGDSAMYLCAKENSGANVLTFGAGSRLTVL.

This chain joins TRBV28 and TRBJ1-3; D call uncertain. The CDR3 is 12 amino acids. The ends were cut back, 8 bases at V and 4 bases at J, with 9 bases in the middle. Germline V gives CDR1 MDHEN, CDR2 SYDVKM. CDR3 nucleotides: TGTGCCAGCTCAGACCTAGGAAACACCATATATTTT. Translating it yields CASSDLGNTIYF.

The chain carries TRBV5-5 and TRBJ2-7, with 8 bases lining up with TRBD1. This CDR3 spans 15 amino acids. Germline CDR1 is SGHKS and CDR2 is YYEKEE (reference sequence). After removal of 0 bases from V and 6 bases from J, the junction contained 8 bases not matched to a gene. The CDR3 nucleotides are TGTGCCAGCAGCTTGGCCGGGACAGGTGATGCCGAGCAGTACTTC. Its protein is CASSLAGTGDAEQYF.

This chain joins TRBV20-1 and TRBJ2-7, with D unresolved. V lost 0 bases and J 5 bases, leaving 17 bases between the germline ends. The CDR3 is 15 residues long. Germline-derived CDR1 and CDR2 are DFQATT and SNEGSKA (reference sequence). The CDR3 DNA reads as TGCAGTGCTAGAGATATTGGCGCACCGGCCCACGAGCAGTACTTC. Translation gives CSARDIGAPAHEQYF.

The CDR3 DNA follows: TGCGCCAGCAGCCCTAGACTAGCGGGGGGGGCCCGCTCCTACAATGAGCAGTTCTTC. Its translation: CASSPRLAGGARSYNEQFF. V and J are TRBV4-1 and TRBJ2-1, with 14 bases fitting TRBD2. Trimming removed 4 bases from V and 0 bases from J; junction bases left unmatched: 8. This CDR3 contains 19 residues. Germline assignment: CDR1 MGHRA and CDR2 YSYEKL.

This clonotype was observed a handful of times. The V call is TRBV20-1, the J call TRBJ1-1; unclear D gene. The CDR3 has 16 residues. V lost 0 bases, J lost 1 base, and 15 bases lay in between. Germline V gene data show CDR1 as DFQATT and CDR2 as SNEGSKA (reference sequence). The CDR3 protein is CSAREAYEHWNTEAFF. The CDR3 DNA is TGCAGTGCTAGAGAGGCATACGAACACTGGAACACTGAAGCTTTCTTT.

There are a few counts of this clonotype. In DNA form, the CDR3 reads TGCAGTGCTAGAGCGCGGAGCGGAAACACAGATACGCAGTATTTT. Its translation is CSARARSGNTDTQYF. This chain links TRBV20-1 with TRBJ2-3, with D perhaps TRBD2 (5 bases). Germline V gene lookup returns CDR1 DFQATT and CDR2 SNEGSKA (reference sequence). V lost 1 base and J 2 bases, leaving 13 bases between the germline ends. The CDR3 sequence is 15 residues long.

Many counts were recorded for this clonotype. The CDR3: CASTRGTEYEQYF. The CDR3 DNA reads TGTGCCAGCACTCGCGGGACAGAATACGAGCAGTACTTC. The V call is TRBV12-3 or TRBV12-4, the J call TRBJ2-7; maybe TRBD1 (7 bases). There are 13 residues in the CDR3. Trimming removed 7 bases from V and 4 bases from J, with 14 bases in between.

V usage is TRBV10-3 and J usage is TRBJ2-3, with TRBD1 matching 7 bases. Germline V gene sequence: CDR1 ENHRY, CDR2 SYGVKD. The CDR3 is 17 amino acids. V lost 0 bases and J lost 1; bases outside the gene matches: 7. CDR3 in DNA: TGTGCCATCAGTGAGTCGCTGCCAGGGGGTGGCACAGATACGCAGTATTTT. Encoded protein: CAISESLPGGGTDTQYF.

This clonotype was seen a handful of times. The chain combines TRBV12-3 or TRBV12-4 with TRBJ2-2; D possibly corresponds to TRBD2 (6 bases). The CDR3 length is 17 residues. Trimming left V 3 bases short and J 1 base short, with 15 bases between. The DNA for the CDR3 is TGTGCCAGCAGTTTGGGGTTGCGGGGACGGAACACCGGGGAGCTGTTTTTT. Translation: CASSLGLRGRNTGELFF.

This clonotype has just a few counts. The V gene is TRBV11-2, the J gene TRBJ2-1, with 9 bases aligning to TRBD1. J lost 9 bases, V lost 1 base, and 10 bases had no gene match. This CDR3 is built from 16 residues. Per germline, CDR1 SGHAT and CDR2 FQNNGV. CDR3 sequence: CASSLGRGQGLGEQFF. DNA for the CDR3: TGTGCCAGCAGCTTAGGTCGAGGACAGGGGTTAGGTGAGCAGTTCTTC.

The chain recombines TRBV7-6 with TRBJ2-3; tentative D call: TRBD2 (5 bases). Trimming took off 5 bases at V and 0 bases at J, with 12 bases between the two ends. The CDR3 consists of 15 residues. Germline CDR1 reads SGHVS; CDR2 reads FNYEAQ. CDR3 nucleotides: TGTGCCAGCAGCGGTAGCGCCGCTAGCACAGATACGCAGTATTTT. This gives the protein CASSGSAASTDTQYF.

This clonotype was counted only a few times. The V call is TRBV7-6, the J call TRBJ2-3; the D gene is possibly TRBD1 (5 bases). The germline gives CDR1 SGHVS, CDR2 FNYEAQ. The V end was cut by 2 bases, the J end by 1 base, with 13 bases between. This CDR3 comprises 16 residues. The CDR3 nucleotides are TGTGCCAGCAGCTTACTGACAGTCGCTCGCACAGATACGCAGTATTTT. It yields the protein CASSLLTVARTDTQYF.

This rearrangement joins TRBV3-1 to TRBJ2-4; TRBD1 is a possible D gene (6 bases). The V end lost 3 bases, the J end lost 1 base, and 16 bases lay between the germline ends. The germline V gene has CDR1 LGHDT and CDR2 YNNKEL (reference sequence). The CDR3 covers 17 residues. CDR3: CASSHTGFLAAKNIQYF. The CDR3 coding sequence is TGTGCCAGCAGCCATACAGGGTTCTTGGCTGCCAAAAACATTCAGTACTTC. Using reference TRBV3-1 and TRBJ2-4 for the parts outside the CDR3, the full variable domain is DTAVSQTPKYLVTQMGNDKSIKCEQNLGHDTMYWYKQDSKKFLKIMFSYNNKELIINETVPNRFSPKSPDKAHLNLHINSLELGDSAVYFCASSHTGFLAAKNIQYFGAGTRLSVL.

This clonotype was seen many times. The V and J genes are TRBV27 and TRBJ1-3, with D uncertain. The V gene lost 4 bases and the J gene lost 2 bases, with 12 bases spanning the gap. The CDR3 is 15 amino acids. Germline V lookup: CDR1 MNHEY, CDR2 SMNVEV (reference sequence). The CDR3 loop is CASSSGKGAGNTIYF. CDR3 DNA: TGTGCCAGCAGTTCGGGCAAGGGCGCTGGAAACACCATATATTTT.

In its sample, this clonotype was seen many times. The CDR3 loop is CSVGLAAVTDTQYF. DNA of the CDR3: TGCAGCGTTGGACTAGCGGCGGTCACAGATACGCAGTATTTT. The chain combines TRBV29-1 with TRBJ2-3, with TRBD2 identical over 9 bases. Looked up from germline, CDR1 is SQVTM and CDR2 is ANQGSEA. V dropped 4 bases and J dropped 2; count of bases not matched to a gene: 4. There are 14 residues in the CDR3.

The CDR3: CASSFGTSGVREQFF. The CDR3 DNA reads TGTGCCAGCAGTTTCGGGACTAGCGGGGTCCGTGAGCAGTTCTTC. The genes are TRBV27 and TRBJ2-1; 13 nucleotides line up with TRBD2. There are 15 residues in the CDR3. From germline, CDR1 is MNHEY and CDR2 SMNVEV (reference sequence). V lost 3 bases, J lost 9 bases, and 5 bases stayed unmatched.

The chain is built from TRBV20-1 and TRBJ2-7; perhaps TRBD1 as D (6 bases). The V and J ends lost 0 bases and 3 bases respectively, with 12 bases between them. Germline-derived CDR1 and CDR2 are DFQATT and SNEGSKA (reference sequence). CDR3 length equals 14 residues. CDR3 residues: CSARDLTGIYEQYF. DNA for the CDR3: TGCAGTGCTAGAGATCTAACAGGGATCTACGAGCAGTACTTC.